The 15 T cell receptor beta chains below were found in one sample sequenced in a study of T cell changes during pregnancy in multiple sclerosis. Data came from immunoSEQ multiplex PCR; TCRdb stores just in-frame clones and leaves some out. The sample holds some 64,000 clones, 92% seen once. The specimen was peripheral blood, collected in the first trimester of pregnancy. These TCRs come from a female donor with multiple sclerosis, enrolled in a pregnancy study.

This chain uses TRBV2 with TRBJ2-7; D might be TRBD2 (5 bases). The ends were cut back, 3 bases at V and 5 bases at J, with 11 bases in the middle. The germline gives CDR1 SNHLY, CDR2 FYNNEI. The CDR3 totals 13 residues. Here the CDR3 reads CASSDVLGHEQYF. The CDR3 DNA follows: TGTGCCAGCAGTGACGTACTAGGACACGAGCAGTACTTC.

The chain combines TRBV28 with TRBJ2-2, with 12 nucleotides matching TRBD2. Trimming took 4 bases from V and 7 from J; bases not matched to a gene: 10. Germline lookup yields CDR1 MDHEN and CDR2 SYDVKM. The CDR3 is made up of 17 amino acids. The CDR3 region is CASSYQPSGRAVGELFF. CDR3 nucleotides: TGTGCCAGCAGTTACCAACCTAGCGGGAGGGCCGTCGGGGAGCTGTTTTTT.

This clone is a singleton in its sample. The gene calls are TRBV6-1 and TRBJ1-4; a possible D gene is TRBD1 (5 bases). Germline CDR1 MNHNS, CDR2 SASEGT. Trimming shortened V by 1 base and J by 7 bases, and 13 bases separated the two germline ends. The CDR3 spans 15 residues. In DNA, the CDR3 is TGTGCCAGCAGTGAAGAAGGAGGGAGGGGTGAAAAACTGTTTTTT. It is translated as CASSEEGGRGEKLFF.

This chain joins TRBV9 and TRBJ2-5; perhaps TRBD1 as D (5 bases). Germline CDR1 is SGDLS and CDR2 is YYNGEE. Trimming took off 0 bases at V and 5 bases at J, with 14 bases between the two ends. CDR3 length equals 15 residues. The CDR3 DNA sequence: TGTGCCAGCAGCGTAGGCGTAGGGGAATGGGAGACCCAGTACTTC. Its protein product is CASSVGVGEWETQYF.

V is TRBV2 and J is TRBJ2-1; TRBD1 aligns across 10 bases. Unmatched junction bases numbered 5, after V lost 2 bases and J lost 7 bases. The CDR3 has 15 amino acids. Germline V CDR1 and CDR2: SNHLY, FYNNEI. The CDR3 is CASSEYGTGVNEQFF. CDR3 DNA sequence: TGTGCCAGCAGTGAATATGGGACAGGGGTAAATGAGCAGTTCTTC.

DNA of the CDR3: TGTGCCAGCAGTTACATGCGGGCTAACACTGAAGCTTTCTTT. Translating it yields CASSYMRANTEAFF. The chain links TRBV6-6 to TRBJ1-1; no definite D call. Per the germline V gene, CDR1 is MNHNY and CDR2 is SVGAGI (reference sequence). This CDR3 is built from 14 residues. Trimming shortened V by 2 bases and J by 2 bases, and 9 bases separated the two germline ends.

This CDR3 reads CASSVQGGHGYTF. In DNA form, the CDR3 reads TGCGCCAGCAGCGTACAGGGTGGGCATGGCTACACCTTC. The rearrangement joins TRBV5-1 to TRBJ1-2; TRBD1 is a possible D gene (6 bases). The CDR3 has 13 residues. Per germline, CDR1 SGHRS and CDR2 YFSETQ. V was trimmed by 4 bases and J by 6 bases, leaving 13 bases between them.

The chain joins TRBV19 to TRBJ2-2; D may be TRBD1 (5 bases). Germline assignment: CDR1 LNHDA and CDR2 SQIVND (reference sequence). The CDR3 is 16 residues long. Trimming took 7 bases from V and 1 from J, leaving 16 bases between them. CDR3 amino acids: CASIDRGRENTGELFF. As DNA, the CDR3 is TGTGCCAGTATCGACCGAGGCAGGGAGAACACCGGGGAGCTGTTTTTT.

The V call is TRBV14, the J call TRBJ1-1; D not resolved. Germline assignment: CDR1 SGHDN and CDR2 FVKESK. The V end was cut by 3 bases, the J end by 0 bases, with 5 bases between. The CDR3 contains 13 residues. CDR3 in amino acids: CASSHTLNTEAFF. CDR3 DNA sequence: TGTGCCAGCAGCCACACTCTGAACACTGAAGCTTTCTTT.

V gene TRBV18 combines with J gene TRBJ2-7; 10 bases line up with TRBD1. J lost 4 bases, V lost 4 bases, and 7 bases had no gene match. Germline CDR1 and CDR2: KGHSH and LQKENI. There are 15 residues in the CDR3. The CDR3 region has the DNA TGTGCCAGCTCACTGTCCGGGACAGGGGAATACGAGCAGTACTTC. It yields the protein CASSLSGTGEYEQYF.

The V and J genes are TRBV18 and TRBJ1-2; D gene uncertain. Germline V lookup: CDR1 KGHSH, CDR2 LQKENI. Trimming removed 3 bases from V and 7 bases from J, with 18 bases in between. This CDR3 contains 15 residues. CDR3 in DNA: TGTGCCAGCTCACCTGCCTTGGAAGATAGCGGTGGCTACACCTTC. Its translation is CASSPALEDSGGYTF.

The chain carries TRBV29-1 and TRBJ1-1; TRBD1 might be the D (5 bases). The length of the CDR3 is 15 residues. The V end lost 7 bases, the J end lost 5 bases, and 23 bases lay between the germline ends. Germline values: CDR1 SQVTM, CDR2 ANQGSEA. This chain's CDR3 is CSGRPPGTGGTEAFF. The CDR3 DNA sequence: TGCAGCGGCCGGCCTCCAGGGACCGGGGGGACTGAAGCTTTCTTT.

This chain uses TRBV14 with TRBJ1-2, with D possibly matching TRBD1 (6 bases). The germline CDR1 and CDR2 sequences are SGHDN and FVKESK. CDR3 length: 14 amino acids. Deletions cut 0 bases from V and 8 bases from J, with 13 bases between. The DNA for the CDR3 is TGTGCCAGCAGCCAAGAGGACAGCCCGTGGGGCTACACCTTC. Amino acids: CASSQEDSPWGYTF.

The chain joins TRBV15 to TRBJ1-5; perhaps TRBD1 as D (6 bases). The V gene lost 0 bases and the J gene lost 1 base, with 16 bases spanning the gap. The CDR3 runs 18 residues. Germline V gene lookup returns CDR1 LNHNV and CDR2 YYDKDF (reference sequence). CDR3 region: CATSRDGPDRPSNQPQHF. DNA of the CDR3: TGTGCCACCAGCAGAGACGGCCCCGACAGGCCGAGCAATCAGCCCCAGCATTTT.

V usage is TRBV5-1 and J usage is TRBJ2-5; no definite D call. Germline-derived CDR1 and CDR2 are SGHRS and YFSETQ. The CDR3 extends over 14 amino acids. V was cut by 2 bases and J by 1 base, with 9 bases left in between. The CDR3 DNA is TGCGCCAGCAGCTTCTCCTTTAGCCAAGAGACCCAGTACTTC. It codes for CASSFSFSQETQYF.